Here is one TCR beta chain with its context. The CDR3 spans 15 residues. CDR1 is LNHDA, CDR2 SQIVND, per germline (reference sequence). V dropped 3 bases and J dropped 10; count of bases not matched to a gene: 9. Per the study methods: By means of reference gene primer amplification, nucleated cell counts were estimated. Clones were read by immunoSEQ multiplex PCR, and TCRdb kept only the in-frame ones, dropping some. The D gene and trimming were derived from the DNA, and the V and J assignments and clone size from that table. The sample holds about 270,000 clones, about 86% seen once. This specimen comes from a study of blood T cell repertoires in COVID-19. Study-level information: The samples span acute and convalescent COVID-19 from the United States, Italy and Spain. T cells, B-cell-depleted T cells, or PBMCs supplied cDNA or gDNA.

Patients of the Seattle cohort, enrolled during active infection, were followed longitudinally. Sample: peripheral blood. This chain joins TRBV19 and TRBJ2-1, with 10 bases fitting TRBD2. The clonotype originates from a woman aged 25-40 years with COVID-19, enrolled during active disease. The CDR3 region has the DNA TGTGCCAGTAGTATGGCTAGCGGGGGAGCGGGGGAGCAGTTCTTC. Translated, it gives CASSMASGGAGEQFF.